What follows is one T cell receptor (beta chain) and its context. V shed 5 bases and J 5 bases; nucleotides not matched to a gene: 9. Germline V CDR1 and CDR2: SGHAT, FQNNGV. This CDR3 has 16 amino acids. Treatment indicated: randomized to nivolumab then ipilimumab (arm A) or the reverse (arm B). No patient had prior DNA-damaging chemotherapy. PBMC sorting kept live CD3+CD8+ cells without CD19 or CD56. The data originate from a study of sequential checkpoint blockade in melanoma. Study-level information: Patients were randomized 1:1 to nivolumab-then-ipilimumab or ipilimumab-then-nivolumab first-line. Maintenance nivolumab came after either treatment sequence.

Only in-frame clones appear in the TCRdb table, and some are missing; sequencing was by immunoSEQ multiplex PCR. Of approximately 15,000 clones listed, 70% to 80% were seen once; the top ten hold about 11%. The chain recombines TRBV11-2 with TRBJ2-5, with 12 bases lining up with TRBD2. Sequencing used CD8+ T cells sorted from blood (inferred from file names), obtained from a patient given nivolumab and ipilimumab in sequence. This clonotype was sampled from a human donor with melanoma. CDR3 amino acids: CASSNPSGGARETQYF. DNA of the CDR3: TGTGCCAGCAGCAATCCTAGCGGGGGGGCCCGGGAGACCCAGTACTTC.